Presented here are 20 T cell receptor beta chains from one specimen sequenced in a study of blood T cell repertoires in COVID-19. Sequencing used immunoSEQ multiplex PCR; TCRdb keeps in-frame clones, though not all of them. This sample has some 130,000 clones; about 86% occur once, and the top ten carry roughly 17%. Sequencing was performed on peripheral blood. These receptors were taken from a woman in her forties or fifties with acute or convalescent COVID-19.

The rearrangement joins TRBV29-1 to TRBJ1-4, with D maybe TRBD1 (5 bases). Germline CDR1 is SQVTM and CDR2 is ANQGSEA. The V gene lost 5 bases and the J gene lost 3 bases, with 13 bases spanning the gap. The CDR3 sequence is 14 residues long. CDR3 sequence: CSVRYGTSNEKLFF. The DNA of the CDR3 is TGCAGCGTTCGATACGGGACTTCTAATGAAAAACTGTTTTTT.

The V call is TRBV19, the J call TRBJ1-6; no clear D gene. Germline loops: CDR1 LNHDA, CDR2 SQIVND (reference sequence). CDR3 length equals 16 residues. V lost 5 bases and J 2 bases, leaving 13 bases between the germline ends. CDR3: CASSPDNIPYNSPLHF. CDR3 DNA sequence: TGTGCCAGTAGTCCAGACAACATCCCCTATAATTCACCCCTCCACTTT. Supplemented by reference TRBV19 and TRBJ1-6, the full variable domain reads DGGITQSPKYLFRKEGQNVTLSCEQNLNHDAMYWYRQDPGQGLRLIYYSQIVNDFQKGDIAEGYSVSREKKESFPLTVTSAQKNPTAFYLCASSPDNIPYNSPLHFGNGTRLTVT.

The CDR3 region is CASSKIRVTNTGELFF. For the CDR3, the DNA is TGTGCCAGCAGCAAAATCAGGGTAACGAACACCGGGGAGCTGTTTTTT. The chain joins TRBV5-6 to TRBJ2-2, with D tentatively TRBD1 (5 bases). Germline V gives CDR1 SGHDT, CDR2 YYEEEE. The V gene lost 4 bases and the J gene lost 0 bases, with 13 bases spanning the gap. This CDR3 has 16 amino acids.

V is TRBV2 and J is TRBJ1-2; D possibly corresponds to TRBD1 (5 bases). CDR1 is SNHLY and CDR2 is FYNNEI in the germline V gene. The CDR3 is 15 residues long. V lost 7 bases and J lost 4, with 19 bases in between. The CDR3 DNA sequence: TGTGCCAGCACTAGTGTGGGGGGACTGCCCTATGGCTACACCTTC. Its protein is CASTSVGGLPYGYTF.

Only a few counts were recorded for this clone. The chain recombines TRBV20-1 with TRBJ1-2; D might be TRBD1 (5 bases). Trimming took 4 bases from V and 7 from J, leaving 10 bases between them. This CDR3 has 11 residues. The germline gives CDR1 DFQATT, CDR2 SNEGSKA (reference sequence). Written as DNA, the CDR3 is TGCAGTGCTAACGGGGGAGTTGGCTACACCTTC. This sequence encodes CSANGGVGYTF.

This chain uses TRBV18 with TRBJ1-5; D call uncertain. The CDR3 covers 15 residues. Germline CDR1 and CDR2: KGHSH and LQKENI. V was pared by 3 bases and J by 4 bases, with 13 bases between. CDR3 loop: CASSPQSAGNQPQHF. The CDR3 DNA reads TGTGCCAGCTCACCCCAGAGTGCGGGGAATCAGCCCCAGCATTTT.

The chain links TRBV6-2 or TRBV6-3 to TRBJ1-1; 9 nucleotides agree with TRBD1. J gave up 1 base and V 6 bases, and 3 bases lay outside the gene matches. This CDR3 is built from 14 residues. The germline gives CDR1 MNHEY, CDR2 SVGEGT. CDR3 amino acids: CASSRTGENTEAFF. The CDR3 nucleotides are TGTGCCAGCAGCCGGACAGGGGAGAACACTGAAGCTTTCTTT.

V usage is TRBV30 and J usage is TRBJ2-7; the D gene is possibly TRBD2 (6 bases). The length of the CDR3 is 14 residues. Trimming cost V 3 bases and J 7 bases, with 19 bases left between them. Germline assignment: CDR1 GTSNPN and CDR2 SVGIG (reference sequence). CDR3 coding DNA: TGTGCCTGGAGCCGGGACTCCGTTCTGTGGGAGCAGTACTTC. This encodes CAWSRDSVLWEQYF.

The CDR3 DNA reads as TGTGCCAGCTCACCACTATCGAGGACAGGGAGCACCGGGGAGCTGTTTTTT. As protein: CASSPLSRTGSTGELFF. This chain uses TRBV18 with TRBJ2-2; TRBD1 agrees at 8 bases. The V gene's germline CDR1 is KGHSH and CDR2 LQKENI. This CDR3 contains 17 residues. J lost 4 bases, V lost 1 base, and 8 bases had no gene match.

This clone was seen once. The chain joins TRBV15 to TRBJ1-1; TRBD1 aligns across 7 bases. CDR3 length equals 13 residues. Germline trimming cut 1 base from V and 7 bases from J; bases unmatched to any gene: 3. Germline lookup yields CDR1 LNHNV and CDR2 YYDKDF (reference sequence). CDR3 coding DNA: TGTGCCACCAGCAGAGGACAGGGAATTGAAGCTTTCTTT. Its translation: CATSRGQGIEAFF.

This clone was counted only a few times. CDR3 sequence reads: CASSPPGATEAFF. CDR3 sequence (DNA): TGTGCCAGCAGCCCTCCAGGGGCTACTGAAGCTTTCTTT. The chain has TRBV13 and TRBJ1-1; a possible D gene is TRBD1 (6 bases). The V gene lost 5 bases and the J gene lost 5 bases, with 12 bases spanning the gap. The CDR3 totals 13 residues. Germline CDR1 and CDR2: PRHDT and FYEKMQ (reference sequence). The full variable domain, its missing parts supplied by reference TRBV13 and TRBJ1-1, is AAGVIQSPRHLIKEKRETATLKCYPIPRHDTVYWYQQGPGQDPQFLISFYEKMQSDKGSIPDRFSAQQFSDYHSELNMSSLELGDSALYFCASSPPGATEAFFGQGTRLTVV.

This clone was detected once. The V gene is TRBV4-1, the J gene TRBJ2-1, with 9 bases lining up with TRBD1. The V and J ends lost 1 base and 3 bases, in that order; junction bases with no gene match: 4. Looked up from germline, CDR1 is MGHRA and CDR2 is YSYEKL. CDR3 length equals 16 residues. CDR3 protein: CASSQVPGQGYNEQFF. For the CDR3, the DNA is TGCGCCAGCAGCCAAGTCCCGGGACAGGGCTACAATGAGCAGTTCTTC.

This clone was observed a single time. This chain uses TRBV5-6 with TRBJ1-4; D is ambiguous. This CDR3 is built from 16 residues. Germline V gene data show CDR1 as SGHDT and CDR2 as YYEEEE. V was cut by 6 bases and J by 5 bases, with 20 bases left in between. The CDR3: CASKQIREQQNEKLFF. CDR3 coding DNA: TGTGCCAGCAAGCAAATAAGGGAGCAGCAGAATGAAAAACTGTTTTTT.

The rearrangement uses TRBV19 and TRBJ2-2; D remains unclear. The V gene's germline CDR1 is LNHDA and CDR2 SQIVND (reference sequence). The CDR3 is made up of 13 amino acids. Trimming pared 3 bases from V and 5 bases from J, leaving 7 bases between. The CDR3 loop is CASSIRVTGELFF. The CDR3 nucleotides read TGTGCCAGTAGTATCCGCGTGACCGGGGAGCTGTTTTTT. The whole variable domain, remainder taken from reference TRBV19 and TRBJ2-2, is DGGITQSPKYLFRKEGQNVTLSCEQNLNHDAMYWYRQDPGQGLRLIYYSQIVNDFQKGDIAEGYSVSREKKESFPLTVTSAQKNPTAFYLCASSIRVTGELFFGEGSRLTVL.

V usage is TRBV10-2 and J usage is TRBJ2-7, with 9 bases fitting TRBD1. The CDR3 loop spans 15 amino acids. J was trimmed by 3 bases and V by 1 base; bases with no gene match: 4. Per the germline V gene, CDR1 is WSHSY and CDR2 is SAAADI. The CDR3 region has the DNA TGCGCCAGCAGTGAGTTGGGACAGGGTATCTACGAGCAGTACTTC. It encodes CASSELGQGIYEQYF.

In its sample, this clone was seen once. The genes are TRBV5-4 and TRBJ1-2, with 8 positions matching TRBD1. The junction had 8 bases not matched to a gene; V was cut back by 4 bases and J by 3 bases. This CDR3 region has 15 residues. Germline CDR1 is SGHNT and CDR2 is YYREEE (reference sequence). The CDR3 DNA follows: TGTGCCAGCAGCCTAGGACAGGGTTACGACTATGGCTACACCTTC. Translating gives CASSLGQGYDYGYTF. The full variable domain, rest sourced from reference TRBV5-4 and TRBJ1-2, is ETGVTQSPTHLIKTRGQQVTLRCSSQSGHNTVSWYQQALGQGPQFIFQYYREEENGRGNFPPRFSGLQFPNYSSELNVNALELDDSALYLCASSLGQGYDYGYTFGSGTRLTVV.

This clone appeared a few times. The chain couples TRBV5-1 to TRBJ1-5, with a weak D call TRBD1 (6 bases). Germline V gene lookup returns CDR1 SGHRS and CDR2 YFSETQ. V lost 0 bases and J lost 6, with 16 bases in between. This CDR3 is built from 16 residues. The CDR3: CASSLDAGGAGQPQHF. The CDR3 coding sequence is TGCGCCAGCAGCTTGGATGCGGGGGGGGCGGGTCAGCCCCAGCATTTT.

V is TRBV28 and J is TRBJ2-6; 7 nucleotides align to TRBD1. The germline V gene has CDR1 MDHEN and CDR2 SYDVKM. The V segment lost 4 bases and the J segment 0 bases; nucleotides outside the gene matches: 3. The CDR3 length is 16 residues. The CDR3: CASSSGTASGANVLTF. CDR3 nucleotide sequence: TGTGCCAGCAGTTCCGGGACAGCCTCTGGGGCCAACGTCCTGACTTTC.

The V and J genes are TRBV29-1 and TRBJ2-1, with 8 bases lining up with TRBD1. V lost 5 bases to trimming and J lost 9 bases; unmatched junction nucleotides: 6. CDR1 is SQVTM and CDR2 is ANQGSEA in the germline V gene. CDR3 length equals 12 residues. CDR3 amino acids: CSVFSQGVEQFF. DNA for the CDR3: TGCAGCGTTTTCTCACAGGGGGTTGAGCAGTTCTTC.

In DNA form, the CDR3 reads TGTGCCAGCAGCCAATTGAGGTACTCGAACACTGAAGCTTTCTTT. This encodes CASSQLRYSNTEAFF. The rearrangement links TRBV3-1 (or the pseudogene TRBV3-2) to TRBJ1-1; no reliable D call. Germline CDR1 and CDR2: LGHDT and YNNKEL (reference sequence). The ends were cut back, 2 bases at V and 1 base at J, with 11 bases in the middle. The CDR3 loop spans 15 amino acids.